This T cell receptor beta chain was sequenced in a study of blood T cell repertoires in COVID-19. The assay was immunoSEQ multiplex PCR, and TCRdb's table has in-frame clones only and misses some. The profile shows more than 35,000 clones, about 85% of them singletons. Sequenced: peripheral blood. This receptor was taken from an older man with acute or convalescent COVID-19.

CDR3 bases: TGTGCCAGCAGTGGGACTAGCGACGGGGAGCAGTACTTC. Its translation: CASSGTSDGEQYF. The chain couples TRBV3-1 (or the pseudogene TRBV3-2) to TRBJ2-7; TRBD2 matches 10 bases. Trimming cost V 6 bases and J 7 bases; bases outside gene matches: 6. The CDR3 is 13 amino acids. CDR1 LGHDT and CDR2 YNNKEL come from the germline V gene (reference sequence).